The 18 T cell receptor beta chains in this list originate from one sample, sequenced in a study of OX40 agonist ivuxolimab in advanced cancers. The library was built by means of the immunoSEQ multiplex PCR assay. TCRdb mirrors the immuneACCESS table, restricted to in-frame sequences. Some clones are absent from its copies; in checked studies, under half trace to an unresolved V gene, and the reason for the others is unknown. The sample table records roughly 20,000 clones; roughly 86% of these occur just once. The ten most abundant clones make up roughly 17% of the sample. Sequences were derived from CD4+ or CD8+ T cells sorted from blood, sampled in a trial of the OX40 agonist ivuxolimab. The receptor source for this set is an adult with an advanced solid tumor such as melanoma, head and neck, liver or kidney cancer.

The CDR3 DNA is TGCGCCAGCAGCCGCCTTCTACAGGGCCTTAATGAAAAACTGTTTTTT. This sequence encodes CASSRLLQGLNEKLFF. The genes are TRBV4-3 and TRBJ1-4, with D perhaps TRBD1 (6 bases). This CDR3 is built from 16 residues. The germline V gene encodes CDR1 LGHNA and CDR2 YSLEER. V lost 4 bases, J lost 4 bases, and 16 bases lay in between.

V gene TRBV7-2 combines with J gene TRBJ2-7; D is undetermined. Trimming shortened V by 4 bases and J by 0 bases, and 7 bases separated the two germline ends. The CDR3 extends over 13 amino acids. Germline values: CDR1 SGHTA, CDR2 FQGNSA. This CDR3 is CASSSHLSYEQYF. The CDR3 region has the DNA TGTGCCAGCAGCTCCCACCTCTCCTACGAGCAGTACTTC.

This clone was found once. The chain combines TRBV2 with TRBJ2-7; either TRBD1 or TRBD2 may fit D (5 bases each). Trimming left V 6 bases short and J 4 bases short, with 13 bases between. The CDR3 consists of 13 residues. The germline gives CDR1 SNHLY, CDR2 FYNNEI. CDR3 DNA sequence: TGTGCCAGCAGCGGACTCCAGGGTTACGAGCAGTACTTC. Translated: CASSGLQGYEQYF.

J is TRBJ1-1 and V is TRBV5-4; D uncertain. Germline CDR1 reads SGHNT; CDR2 reads YYREEE (reference sequence). The CDR3 length is 14 residues. V lost 5 bases to trimming and J lost 6 bases, with 17 bases between them. The chain's CDR3 is CASSGEEGTSEAFF. The CDR3 bases are TGTGCCAGCAGTGGGGAGGAGGGAACATCTGAAGCTTTCTTT. The variable domain in full, completed from reference TRBV5-4 and TRBJ1-1, reads ETGVTQSPTHLIKTRGQQVTLRCSSQSGHNTVSWYQQALGQGPQFIFQYYREEENGRGNFPPRFSGLQFPNYSSELNVNALELDDSALYLCASSGEEGTSEAFFGQGTRLTVV.

This clone was recorded once. V is TRBV30 and J is TRBJ1-2, with D possibly being TRBD1 (6 bases). With 0 bases removed from V and 6 bases from J, the gap between germline ends came to 11 bases. In germline, CDR1 is GTSNPN, CDR2 SVGIG (reference sequence). The CDR3 spans 13 residues. The DNA for the CDR3 is TGTGCCTGGAGTGTCACCAGGGGAGATGGCTACACCTTC. Translation: CAWSVTRGDGYTF.

This chain links TRBV11-2 with TRBJ2-5; D gene uncertain. V lost 4 bases to trimming and J lost 2 bases, with 11 bases between them. The CDR3 is 14 amino acids. Germline CDR1 is SGHAT and CDR2 is FQNNGV. Here the CDR3 reads CASSWQHSQETQYF. The CDR3 coding sequence is TGTGCCAGCAGCTGGCAGCACAGTCAAGAGACCCAGTACTTC.

This clone showed up just a few times. The chain has TRBV4-1 and TRBJ1-6, with D possibly matching TRBD1 (6 bases). The CDR3 is made up of 14 amino acids. Germline values: CDR1 MGHRA, CDR2 YSYEKL. V gave up 2 bases and J gave up 13 bases, with 15 bases separating them. This chain's CDR3 is CASSQNRDTRPLHF. CDR3 nucleotides: TGCGCCAGCAGCCAAAACCGGGACACGCGTCCCCTCCACTTT.

This chain joins TRBV7-9 and TRBJ1-1, with 7 bases fitting TRBD1. This CDR3 is built from 15 residues. From germline, CDR1 is SEHNR and CDR2 FQNEAQ (reference sequence). The V gene end was trimmed by 4 bases and the J gene end by 3 bases; junction bases not matched to a gene: 8. The CDR3 loop is CASSSSTGADTEAFF. Written as DNA, the CDR3 is TGTGCCAGCAGCTCCTCTACAGGGGCGGACACTGAAGCTTTCTTT.

The chain employs TRBV4-3 and TRBJ1-2, with a weak D call TRBD1 (6 bases). Between the trimmed V and J ends, which lost 4 bases and 0 bases, there was a span of 12 bases. In germline, CDR1 is LGHNA, CDR2 YSLEER. The CDR3 has 15 residues. This chain's CDR3 is CASSPETGPNYGYTF. The CDR3 nucleotides read TGCGCCAGCAGCCCGGAGACAGGTCCTAACTATGGCTACACCTTC.

The J gene is TRBJ1-1, the V gene TRBV5-6; 7 bases are a match to TRBD1. CDR3 length: 15 amino acids. Trimming removed 4 bases from V and 0 bases from J; junction bases left unmatched: 6. Germline V gene sequence: CDR1 SGHDT, CDR2 YYEEEE. In DNA, the CDR3 is TGTGCCAGCAGCCAAGGACAGGTTATGAACACTGAAGCTTTCTTT. Residues: CASSQGQVMNTEAFF.

The chain joins TRBV27 to TRBJ2-7; 7 bases map to TRBD2. Trimming removed 5 bases from V and 4 bases from J; junction bases left unmatched: 8. Germline values: CDR1 MNHEY, CDR2 SMNVEV (reference sequence). This CDR3 spans 14 amino acids. CDR3 residues: CASSPLGGRYEQYF. The CDR3 nucleotides read TGTGCCAGCAGTCCCTTGGGGGGGAGGTACGAGCAGTACTTC.

The chain joins TRBV19 to TRBJ1-1, with D perhaps TRBD1 (5 bases). CDR1 is LNHDA and CDR2 is SQIVND in the germline V gene (reference sequence). The ends were cut back, 2 bases at V and 3 bases at J, with 13 bases in the middle. CDR3 size: 15 residues. The CDR3 sequence: CASSIRGGIYTEAFF. The CDR3 DNA sequence: TGTGCCAGTAGTATACGGGGGGGGATCTACACTGAAGCTTTCTTT. Based on the CDR3 plus reference TRBV19 and TRBJ1-1, the full variable domain is DGGITQSPKYLFRKEGQNVTLSCEQNLNHDAMYWYRQDPGQGLRLIYYSQIVNDFQKGDIAEGYSVSREKKESFPLTVTSAQKNPTAFYLCASSIRGGIYTEAFFGQGTRLTVV.

V is TRBV6-5 and J is TRBJ2-5; 9 bases are a match to TRBD2. Germline V CDR1 and CDR2: MNHEY, SVGAGI. The CDR3 length is 15 residues. The V segment lost 2 bases and the J segment 2 bases; nucleotides outside the gene matches: 3. The CDR3: CASSYGGGVQETQYF. CDR3 nucleotide sequence: TGTGCCAGCAGTTACGGCGGGGGGGTTCAAGAGACCCAGTACTTC.

The chain joins TRBV4-2 to TRBJ2-7; the D gene is possibly TRBD2 (6 bases). The ends were cut back, 1 base at V and 2 bases at J, with 9 bases in the middle. The CDR3 covers 14 residues. Germline V gives CDR1 LGHNA, CDR2 YNFKEQ. The CDR3 spells CASSQASEAYEQYF. DNA of the CDR3: TGTGCCAGCAGCCAAGCTAGCGAAGCCTACGAGCAGTACTTC.

The CDR3 protein is CAISAVPGQVPNTEAFF. The CDR3, as DNA: TGTGCCATCAGTGCAGTTCCGGGACAGGTTCCGAACACTGAAGCTTTCTTT. The chain has TRBV10-3 and TRBJ1-1; TRBD1 matches 8 bases. J lost 1 base, V lost 4 bases, and 11 bases had no gene match. The length of the CDR3 is 17 residues. CDR1 is ENHRY and CDR2 is SYGVKD in the germline V gene.

The chain combines TRBV14 with TRBJ2-2; D not resolved. CDR3 length: 15 residues. V was cut by 3 bases and J by 4 bases, with 12 bases left in between. Per germline, CDR1 SGHDN and CDR2 FVKESK. Written as DNA, the CDR3 is TGTGCCAGCAGCCAGGGTGAACACCCCACCGGGGAGCTGTTTTTT. This sequence encodes CASSQGEHPTGELFF.

In its sample, this clone is medium-sized. The V gene is TRBV6-4, the J gene TRBJ2-2; 8 bases align to TRBD2. From germline, CDR1 is MRHNA and CDR2 SNTAGT. V gave up 3 bases and J gave up 3 bases; unmatched junction bases: 0. The CDR3 consists of 14 residues. Written as DNA, the CDR3 is TGTGCCAGCAGTGATAGCGGGGACACCGGGGAGCTGTTTTTT. Encoded protein: CASSDSGDTGELFF.

The gene calls are TRBV4-1 and TRBJ2-3; possible D gene TRBD1, 5 bases. Germline assignment: CDR1 MGHRA and CDR2 YSYEKL. The CDR3 spans 15 residues. Trimming took 1 base from V and 2 from J, leaving 10 bases between them. CDR3 DNA: TGCGCCAGCAGCCAAGTGAGTGGGGCCACAGATACGCAGTATTTT. Protein: CASSQVSGATDTQYF.